The text below deals with one TCR beta chain. Clones were read by immunoSEQ multiplex PCR, and TCRdb kept only the in-frame ones, dropping some. The sample has about 38,000 clones; around four fifths are singletons. These data originate in a study of PD-L1 blockade in urothelial cancer. The patients had locally advanced or metastatic urothelial carcinoma. The CDR3 is made up of 14 amino acids. The J segment lost 5 bases and the V segment lost 4 bases, leaving 5 bases of the junction unmatched. Germline values: CDR1 SGHRS, CDR2 YFSETQ. V usage is TRBV5-1 and J usage is TRBJ2-3; TRBD1 aligns across 9 bases. The source was PBMCs, collected around atezolizumab (anti-PD-L1) treatment. This receptor was obtained from a man aged 55 to 70 with urothelial cancer. In DNA, the CDR3 is TGCGCCAGCAGCAATAGACAGGGGGGAGATACGCAGTATTTT. Amino acid sequence: CASSNRQGGDTQYF.